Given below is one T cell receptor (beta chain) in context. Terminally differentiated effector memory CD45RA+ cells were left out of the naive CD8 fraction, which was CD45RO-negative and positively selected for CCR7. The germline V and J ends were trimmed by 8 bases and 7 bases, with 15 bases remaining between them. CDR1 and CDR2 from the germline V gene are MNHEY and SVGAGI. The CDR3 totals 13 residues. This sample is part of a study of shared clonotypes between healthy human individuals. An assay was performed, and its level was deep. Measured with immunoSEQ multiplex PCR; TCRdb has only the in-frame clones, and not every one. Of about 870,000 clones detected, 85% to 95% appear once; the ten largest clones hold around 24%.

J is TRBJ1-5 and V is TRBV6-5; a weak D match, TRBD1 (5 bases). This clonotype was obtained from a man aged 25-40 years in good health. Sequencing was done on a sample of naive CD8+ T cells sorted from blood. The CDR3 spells CASGHSYKQPQHF. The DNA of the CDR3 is TGTGCCAGCGGACACAGCTACAAACAGCCCCAGCATTTT.